Below, one T cell receptor (beta chain) is given with its context. This record comes from a study of CD8 T cells in Susac syndrome. Random hexamers primed reverse transcription of about 0.45 to 1 ug RNA. Amplification of TCR beta CDR3 spanned 54 Vbeta and 13 Jbeta via immunoSEQ multiplex PCR. TCRdb analysed the immunoSEQ multiplex PCR reads with MiXCR anew, one entry per CDR3 protein. The top ten clones hold about 0.086% of a sample with 160,000 or so distinct CDR3 sequences, around 94% of them seen once. Trimming stripped 0 bases from V and 0 bases from J, with 8 bases between. The CDR3 spans 15 residues. CDR1 is LGHNA, CDR2 YNFKEQ, per germline. The CD8+ and CD4+ T cells were isolated magnetically using a negative isolation approach, whereas the TEMRA cells were enriched by FACS.

V is TRBV4-2 and J is TRBJ1-2; D gene unclear. This clonotype originated in a human donor with multiple sclerosis. The specimen was CD4+ T cells from PBMCs. CDR3 DNA sequence: TGTGCCAGCAGCCAAGATATTTTCGCTAACTATGGCTACACCTTC. Encoded protein: CASSQDIFANYGYTF.